This TCR beta chain was obtained from a study of breast tumors, draining lymph nodes, adjacent tissues. Overall study results and limits: Data fit most tumor T cells coming from lymph node, expanding in tumor. Luminal-like breast cancer showed significantly greater tumor-nontumor repertoire similarity than basal-like breast cancer did. Compared with lymph nodes, tumors were less diverse; compared with nontumor tissue, more. Data only fit, rather than demonstrated, lymph node origin of most tumor T cells.

Germline values: CDR1 DFQATT, CDR2 SNEGSKA (reference sequence). This CDR3 spans 16 amino acids. V lost 5 bases, J lost 1 base, and 14 bases stayed unmatched. Each CDR3 protein gets one entry after TCRdb re-called the multiplex PCR reads with MiXCR. The sample shows about 230,000 distinct CDR3 sequences, about 34% of them seen only once. Breast cancer patients provided tissue from their axillary draining lymph nodes. This clonotype is a singleton in its sample. What it binds is unknown. The chain employs TRBV20-1 and TRBJ2-7; 7 nucleotides agree with TRBD1. Specimen: axillary lymph node tissue. The sequence was obtained from a female donor with breast cancer. Some clones in this sample may be carry-over from other donors' samples. This CDR3 reads CSAASQGGLQSYEQYF. As DNA, the CDR3 is TGCAGTGCTGCCAGCCAAGGGGGCCTCCAGTCCTACGAGCAGTACTTC.